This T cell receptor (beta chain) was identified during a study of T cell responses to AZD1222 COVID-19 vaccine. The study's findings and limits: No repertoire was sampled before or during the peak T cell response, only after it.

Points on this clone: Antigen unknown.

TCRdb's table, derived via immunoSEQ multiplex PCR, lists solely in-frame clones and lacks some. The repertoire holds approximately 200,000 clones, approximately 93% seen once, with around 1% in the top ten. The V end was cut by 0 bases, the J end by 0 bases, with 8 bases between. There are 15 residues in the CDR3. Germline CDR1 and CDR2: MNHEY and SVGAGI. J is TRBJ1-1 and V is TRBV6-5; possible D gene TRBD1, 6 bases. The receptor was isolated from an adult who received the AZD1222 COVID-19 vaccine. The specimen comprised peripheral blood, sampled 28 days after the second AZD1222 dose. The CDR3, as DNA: TGTGCCAGCAGTTACTCAGGGGGAATGAACACTGAAGCTTTCTTT. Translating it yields CASSYSGGMNTEAFF.